These 20 T cell receptor beta chains share one sample of origin, sequenced in a study of Graves' ophthalmopathy and Graves' hyperthyroidism. For repertoire sequencing, the TCR beta CDR3 regions were amplified from RNA transcripts. Second-round multiplex PCR came after a first-round RT-PCR that employed HTBI primers. TCRdb redid the calling of the multiplex PCR reads with MiXCR, one entry per CDR3 protein. The sample includes around 40,000 distinct CDR3 sequences, over 40% seen only once; the top ten take more than 15%. Specimen: peripheral blood. The receptors shown here come from an adult man with Graves' ophthalmopathy.

This clonotype has a count of ten or more. The genes are TRBV9 and TRBJ1-1, with TRBD1 identical over 7 bases. The CDR3 consists of 15 residues. J was trimmed by 5 bases and V by 0 bases; bases with no gene match: 7. Germline loops: CDR1 SGDLS, CDR2 YYNGEE. The CDR3 spells CASSVATGEGTEAFF. DNA for the CDR3: TGTGCCAGCAGCGTAGCTACAGGGGAAGGGACTGAAGCTTTCTTT.

V and J are TRBV7-6 and TRBJ1-1; 12 positions match TRBD1. V dropped 2 bases and J dropped 2; count of bases not matched to a gene: 15. The CDR3 contains 20 residues. The germline V gene encodes CDR1 SGHVS and CDR2 FNYEAQ. CDR3 DNA: TGTGCCAGCAGCTTATTCGGGACAGGGGGCCTAGCCGCTGGAAACACTGAAGCTTTCTTT. Translating gives CASSLFGTGGLAAGNTEAFF.

The chain recombines TRBV7-9 with TRBJ1-2, with TRBD1 matching over 10 bases. Trimming cost V 5 bases and J 4 bases; bases outside gene matches: 1. From germline, CDR1 is SEHNR and CDR2 FQNEAQ (reference sequence). CDR3 length: 13 amino acids. CDR3 sequence (DNA): TGTGCCAGCAGCAGGACAGGGGGCTATGGCTACACCTTC. Translating it yields CASSRTGGYGYTF.

Points on this clonotype: Germline is not matched at one junction end, which may reflect a read error. The V call is TRBV12-3 or TRBV12-4, the J call TRBJ2-7, with TRBD2 matching 14 bases. This CDR3 has 14 amino acids. CDR3 in amino acids: CASSSTSGGEEQYF. The CDR3 region has the DNA TGCGCCAGCAGCTCGACTAGCGGGGGGGAAGAGCAGTACTTC.

The chain employs TRBV19 and TRBJ2-2; the D gene is possibly TRBD1 (5 bases). The length of the CDR3 is 14 residues. Trimming took 7 bases from V and 0 from J, leaving 9 bases between them. Germline CDR1 reads LNHDA; CDR2 reads SQIVND (reference sequence). The CDR3 region is CASISTANTGELFF. The CDR3 DNA sequence: TGTGCCAGTATTTCGACAGCGAACACCGGGGAGCTGTTTTTT.

A remark on this clonotype: It is unclear where the CDR3 begins or ends on the DNA, so no DNA is shown, and the CDR3 is as TCRdb lists it. CDR3 protein: CVLLCSSESGETDTQYF. The V and J genes are TRBV20-1 and TRBJ2-3; the table's TRBD2 call for D was not verified on the DNA. Germline assignment: CDR1 DFQATT and CDR2 SNEGSKA (reference sequence). The CDR3 length equals 17 residues, ends included.

J is TRBJ1-2 and V is TRBV20-1, with 8 bases identical to TRBD1. The CDR3 runs to 11 residues. Germline-derived CDR1 and CDR2 are DFQATT and SNEGSKA (reference sequence). J was trimmed by 12 bases and V by 1 base; bases with no gene match: 4. CDR3 protein: CSARADRGHTF. CDR3 DNA: TGCAGTGCTAGAGCAGACAGGGGCCACACCTTC.

V is TRBV10-1 and J is TRBJ2-2; D might be TRBD1 or TRBD2, each matching 6 bases. The CDR3 has 12 residues. Germline V gene lookup returns CDR1 WNHNN and CDR2 SYGVQD (reference sequence). V was trimmed by 10 bases and J by 7 bases, leaving 13 bases between them. CDR3 coding DNA: TGCGCCACTTACGGAGGGGGCGGGGAGCTGTTTTTT. Translating gives CATYGGGGELFF.

This clonotype was counted ten times or more. This chain uses TRBV18 with TRBJ2-7; D is unclear. V dropped 1 base and J dropped 1 base, with 5 bases sitting between them. The CDR3 has 13 amino acids. Germline assignment: CDR1 KGHSH and CDR2 LQKENI. Written as DNA, the CDR3 is TGTGCCAGCTCACCACGCGATTCCTACGAGCAGTACTTC. As protein: CASSPRDSYEQYF. Variable domain in full (rest from reference TRBV18 and TRBJ2-7): NAGVMQNPRHLVRRRGQEARLRCSPMKGHSHVYWYRQLPEEGLKFMVYLQKENIIDESGMPKERFSAEFPKEGPSILRIQQVVRGDSAAYFCASSPRDSYEQYFGPGTRLTVT.

Remarks on this clonotype: A much larger clone is a single base away; this may be a read error. The genes are TRBV28 and TRBJ1-1, with D hard to call. Trimming stripped 7 bases from V and 5 bases from J, with 17 bases between. The germline gives CDR1 MDHEN, CDR2 SYDVKM. The CDR3 is 14 residues long. The CDR3 protein is CASNGWLTKTEAFF. CDR3 bases: TGTGCCAGCAACGGGTGGCTTACGAAAACTGAAGCTTTCTTT.

This clonotype was counted at least ten times. This chain connects TRBV7-9 to TRBJ1-4; D might be TRBD1 (6 bases). The CDR3 is 15 residues long. V dropped 4 bases and J dropped 8 bases, with 17 bases sitting between them. The germline V gene encodes CDR1 SEHNR and CDR2 FQNEAQ (reference sequence). The DNA for the CDR3 is TGTGCCAGCAGCTCGAGGGACACGGCAGAGGAAAAACTGTTTTTT. It encodes CASSSRDTAEEKLFF.

The chain recombines TRBV6-5 with TRBJ1-4; the D is unclear. V was cut by 4 bases and J by 7 bases, with 7 bases left in between. CDR3 length equals 12 residues. The V gene's germline CDR1 is MNHEY and CDR2 SVGAGI. CDR3 nucleotide sequence: TGTGCCAGCAGTTCCGTGATTGAAAAACTGTTTTTT. It yields the protein CASSSVIEKLFF.

CDR3 sequence (DNA): TGCGCCAGCAGTCGCAGACAGGGGTTCAGCGATACGCAGTATTTT. It yields the protein CASSRRQGFSDTQYF. The chain carries TRBV10-1 and TRBJ2-3, with 8 nucleotides matching TRBD1. The CDR3 runs to 15 residues. The ends lost 5 bases at V and 6 bases at J; junction bases unmatched: 10. Germline V CDR1 and CDR2: WNHNN, SYGVQD (reference sequence).

The chain combines TRBV2 with TRBJ2-1; D gene unclear. This CDR3 is 12 amino acids long. Germline loops: CDR1 SNHLY, CDR2 FYNNEI. This CDR3 reads CASRTVNNEQFF. The CDR3 DNA is TGTGCTAGTAGGACCGTCAACAATGAGCAGTTCTTC.

As for this clonotype: It may be a read error: a sequence one base away is much more abundant. The gene calls are TRBV5-1 and TRBJ2-7; 9 bases map to TRBD2. The CDR3 consists of 15 residues. From germline, CDR1 is SGHRS and CDR2 YFSETQ. The DNA for the CDR3 is TGTGCCAGCAGCCAAGGGGCGGGAGGGTTCTACGAGCGGTACTTC. Translation gives CASSQGAGGFYERYF.

The chain couples TRBV10-2 to TRBJ1-1; D is possibly TRBD1 (6 bases). The germline V gene has CDR1 WSHSY and CDR2 SAAADI. The CDR3 runs to 14 residues. V was shortened by 6 bases and J by 7 bases, with 18 bases between the two germline ends. The CDR3 here is CASRPTGTPLEAFF. In DNA form, the CDR3 reads TGCGCCAGCAGGCCGACCGGGACACCCCTTGAAGCTTTCTTT.

This clonotype was counted ten times or more. The V and J genes are TRBV20-1 and TRBJ2-7; 11 bases are shared with TRBD2. The CDR3 sequence is 17 residues long. With 4 bases clipped from V and 5 bases from J, the junction kept 16 bases outside the gene matches. In germline, CDR1 is DFQATT, CDR2 SNEGSKA (reference sequence). The CDR3 DNA reads TGCAGTGCTACGATAGCGGGAGGGCCCTCGTTCTCTAACGAGCAGTACTTC. Translation: CSATIAGGPSFSNEQYF.

This chain joins TRBV5-6 and TRBJ2-7; D gene uncertain. In germline, CDR1 is SGHDT, CDR2 YYEEEE. The CDR3 runs 14 residues. The CDR3 here is CAGSLPVRSYEQYV. CDR3 nucleotides: TGTGCCGGCAGCTTGCCGGTGCGTTCCTACGAGCAGTACGTC.

About this clonotype itself: One end of the junction is discordant with germline, which a read error may explain. This chain uses TRBV19 with TRBJ2-2, with D perhaps matching TRBD1 or TRBD2 (5 bases each). The CDR3 is made up of 15 amino acids. CDR1 and CDR2 from the germline V gene are LNHDA and SQIVND (reference sequence). CDR3 bases: TGTGCCAGTAGTATAGGGGACGGAAACACCGGGCAGCTGTTTTTT. This translates into CASSIGDGNTGQLFF.

The V gene is TRBV29-1, the J gene TRBJ2-1; TRBD2 agrees at 11 bases. The CDR3 is 15 residues long. Germline CDR1 SQVTM, CDR2 ANQGSEA. Trimming at V came to 3 bases and at J to 8 bases, leaving 9 bases not matched to a gene. The CDR3 sequence is CSVEKGSGGAYEQFF. CDR3 bases: TGCAGCGTTGAGAAGGGTAGCGGGGGGGCGTATGAGCAGTTCTTC.